The 24 T cell receptor beta chains below were found in one sample sequenced in a study of OX40 agonist ivuxolimab in advanced cancers. Measured with immunoSEQ multiplex PCR; TCRdb has only the in-frame clones, and not every one. The sample records under 70,000 clones, 86% being singletons. The source material was CD4+ or CD8+ T cells sorted from blood, sampled in a trial of the OX40 agonist ivuxolimab. The receptors shown here come from an adult with an advanced solid tumor such as melanoma, head and neck, liver or kidney cancer.

The rearrangement joins TRBV15 to TRBJ2-7; 11 bases align to TRBD1. Trimming cost V 5 bases and J 5 bases; bases outside gene matches: 5. Germline V gives CDR1 LNHNV, CDR2 YYDKDF (reference sequence). CDR3 length equals 14 residues. CDR3 nucleotide sequence: TGTGCCACCAGCGGACAGGGGGCATTAGACGAGCAGTACTTC. Its protein is CATSGQGALDEQYF.

V usage is TRBV7-9 and J usage is TRBJ2-7, with D unresolved. This CDR3 spans 17 amino acids. Trimming took 6 bases from V and 7 from J, leaving 28 bases between them. Germline V gene sequence: CDR1 SEHNR, CDR2 FQNEAQ (reference sequence). DNA of the CDR3: TGTGCCAGCAGGGGGATCCATTTGTACAGTTGCTCTCGTGAGCAGTACTTC. Amino acids: CASRGIHLYSCSREQYF.

The chain joins TRBV6-1 to TRBJ1-1; D call uncertain. V was shortened by 3 bases and J by 3 bases, with 11 bases between the two germline ends. Germline loops: CDR1 MNHNS, CDR2 SASEGT. This CDR3 has 14 amino acids. This CDR3 reads CASSEIGQDTEAFF. The CDR3 DNA reads as TGTGCCAGCAGTGAGATAGGTCAAGACACTGAAGCTTTCTTT.

This clone was seen only once. Its ends do not fully match the called genes, so a read error is possible. V and J are TRBV6-5 and TRBJ2-7, with D perhaps matching TRBD1 or TRBD2 (5 bases each). The CDR3 length is 15 residues. CDR1 and CDR2 from the germline V gene are MNHEY and SVGAGI. CDR3 bases: TGTACCAGCAGTGCACAAACCGGGGCTTACTACGAGCAGTACTTC. It translates to CTSSAQTGAYYEQYF.

The chain joins TRBV19 to TRBJ1-1; no clear D gene. In germline, CDR1 is LNHDA, CDR2 SQIVND (reference sequence). This CDR3 has 13 amino acids. Trimming removed 2 bases from V and 6 bases from J, with 10 bases in between. The CDR3 sequence is CASSIYGVAEAFF. CDR3 DNA: TGTGCCAGTAGTATATACGGGGTCGCTGAAGCTTTCTTT.

In this sample, this clone turned up once. The chain uses TRBV9 and TRBJ2-1; 11 bases line up with TRBD1. V was clipped by 3 bases and J by 0 bases; unmatched bases: 8. Germline CDR1 reads SGDLS; CDR2 reads YYNGEE. The CDR3 covers 18 residues. DNA of the CDR3: TGTGCCAGCAGCGCAGATGGGACAGGGGGTACCTCCTACAATGAGCAGTTCTTC. Protein product: CASSADGTGGTSYNEQFF.

V is TRBV30 and J is TRBJ1-1, with TRBD1 as a possible D gene (5 bases). Per germline, CDR1 GTSNPN and CDR2 SVGIG (reference sequence). The CDR3 is 13 amino acids. V was trimmed by 4 bases and J by 1 base, leaving 10 bases between them. This chain's CDR3 is CAWTVGQNTEAFF. CDR3 sequence (DNA): TGTGCCTGGACCGTCGGACAGAACACTGAAGCTTTCTTT.

V and J are TRBV7-2 and TRBJ1-6; 8 bases map to TRBD1. J gave up 8 bases and V 3 bases, and 3 bases lay outside the gene matches. Looked up from germline, CDR1 is SGHTA and CDR2 is FQGNSA. There are 14 residues in the CDR3. CDR3: CASSFKQGDSPLHF. The CDR3 bases are TGTGCCAGCAGCTTTAAACAGGGGGATTCACCCCTCCACTTT.

This chain joins TRBV6-6 and TRBJ2-2, with TRBD1 matching over 9 bases. CDR1 is MNHNY, CDR2 SVGAGI, per germline (reference sequence). The CDR3 covers 15 residues. The V and J ends lost 7 bases and 7 bases, in that order; junction bases with no gene match: 10. For the CDR3, the DNA is TGTGCCAGCAAGGAGGGACAGGGATTCGGCGGGGAGCTGTTTTTT. It yields the protein CASKEGQGFGGELFF.

The chain combines TRBV7-8 with TRBJ1-3; D remains ambiguous. The CDR3 consists of 14 residues. CDR1 and CDR2 from the germline V gene are SGHVS and FQNEAQ. The V end lost 7 bases, the J end lost 0 bases, and 10 bases lay between the germline ends. The CDR3 here is CASTRPSSGNTIYF. The CDR3 DNA sequence: TGTGCCAGCACCCGACCAAGCTCTGGAAACACCATATATTTT. The full variable domain, rest sourced from reference TRBV7-8 and TRBJ1-3, is GAGVSQSPRYKVAKRGQDVALRCDPISGHVSLFWYQQALGQGPEFLTYFQNEAQLDKSGLPSDRFFAERPEGSVSTLKIQRTQQEDSAVYLCASTRPSSGNTIYFGEGSWLTVV.

The chain links TRBV7-9 to TRBJ1-1, with TRBD1 as a possible D gene (6 bases). Trimming shortened V by 5 bases and J by 11 bases, and 21 bases separated the two germline ends. The CDR3 runs 14 residues. Per germline, CDR1 SEHNR and CDR2 FQNEAQ (reference sequence). Written as DNA, the CDR3 is TGTGCCAGCAGCCAGACAGGATGGGGTCCTGTGGCTTTCTTT. It is translated as CASSQTGWGPVAFF.

The rearrangement links TRBV19 to TRBJ1-2; D is uncertain. This CDR3 is 13 amino acids long. Between the trimmed V and J ends, which lost 3 bases and 3 bases, there was a span of 8 bases. Germline-derived CDR1 and CDR2 are LNHDA and SQIVND (reference sequence). The CDR3 region has the DNA TGTGCCAGTAGTATCGGGGTAGACTATGGCTACACCTTC. This translates into CASSIGVDYGYTF.

The rearrangement links TRBV19 to TRBJ2-3; D is perhaps TRBD1 (5 bases). Germline values: CDR1 LNHDA, CDR2 SQIVND (reference sequence). Trimming shortened V by 5 bases and J by 3 bases, and 9 bases separated the two germline ends. The CDR3 contains 13 residues. In DNA form, the CDR3 reads TGTGCCAGTAGTCCTCAGGGAACAGATACGCAGTATTTT. The encoded protein is CASSPQGTDTQYF.

The chain is built from TRBV5-1 and TRBJ1-2; D uncertain. Trimming removed 0 bases at V and 0 bases at J, with 15 bases between. CDR3 length equals 17 residues. CDR1 and CDR2 (germline): SGHRS, YFSETQ. CDR3 region: CASSLAQIAGTNYGYTF. CDR3 DNA: TGCGCCAGCAGCTTGGCTCAAATCGCGGGGACTAACTATGGCTACACCTTC.

The V gene is TRBV19, the J gene TRBJ2-5, with D tentatively TRBD2 (5 bases). CDR1 is LNHDA, CDR2 SQIVND, per germline (reference sequence). V was trimmed by 2 bases and J by 2 bases, leaving 9 bases between them. CDR3 length: 14 residues. The chain's CDR3 is CASSISGGQETQYF. CDR3 sequence (DNA): TGTGCCAGTAGTATAAGTGGCGGGCAAGAGACCCAGTACTTC.

The V call is TRBV29-1, the J call TRBJ2-4; D gene ambiguous. The CDR3 sequence is 14 residues long. CDR1 is SQVTM, CDR2 ANQGSEA, per germline. V shed 4 bases and J shed 0 bases, with 10 bases lying between them. The CDR3 DNA reads TGCAGCGTTGCTTTCCGCCTAGCCAAAAACATTCAGTACTTC. Translated: CSVAFRLAKNIQYF.

The chain has TRBV9 and TRBJ1-2; 8 bases are a match to TRBD1. Trimming cost V 0 bases and J 2 bases; bases outside gene matches: 0. Germline V gene sequence: CDR1 SGDLS, CDR2 YYNGEE. The CDR3 has 14 residues. CDR3 coding DNA: TGTGCCAGCAGCGTAGACAGGGGGAACTATGGCTACACCTTC. Its translation: CASSVDRGNYGYTF.

The V gene is TRBV6-5, the J gene TRBJ2-7, with D tentatively TRBD1 (6 bases). The CDR3 loop spans 12 amino acids. V lost 7 bases and J 0 bases, leaving 7 bases between the germline ends. Per the germline V gene, CDR1 is MNHEY and CDR2 is SVGAGI. Here the CDR3 reads CASKDSSYEQYF. CDR3 in DNA: TGTGCCAGCAAGGACAGCTCCTACGAGCAGTACTTC.

V and J are TRBV19 and TRBJ1-1; D call uncertain. Germline lookup yields CDR1 LNHDA and CDR2 SQIVND (reference sequence). Trimming took off 10 bases at V and 4 bases at J, with 10 bases between the two ends. The CDR3 runs to 11 residues. CDR3 coding DNA: TGTGCCACTTTCCTGGGCACTGAAGCTTTCTTT. Protein: CATFLGTEAFF.

The chain links TRBV25-1 to TRBJ2-5; no firm D call. V lost 3 bases and J 1 base, leaving 9 bases between the germline ends. This CDR3 is 14 amino acids long. Germline V lookup: CDR1 MGHDK, CDR2 SYGVNS. This CDR3 is CASSDPASQETQYF. In DNA, the CDR3 is TGTGCCAGCAGTGACCCGGCAAGCCAAGAGACCCAGTACTTC.

This clone showed up just once. CDR3 in amino acids: CASSQDWDRGLAKNIQYF. CDR3 bases: TGTGCCAGCAGCCAAGACTGGGACAGGGGGCTAGCCAAAAACATTCAGTACTTC. This sequence joins TRBV4-2 and TRBJ2-4; 12 positions match TRBD1. Germline CDR1 reads LGHNA; CDR2 reads YNFKEQ. Unmatched junction bases numbered 3, after V lost 0 bases and J lost 0 bases. The CDR3 is 18 residues long.

This chain uses TRBV6-5 with TRBJ2-7; TRBD1 might be the D (5 bases). The V end was cut by 0 bases, the J end by 1 base, with 10 bases between. Germline lookup yields CDR1 MNHEY and CDR2 SVGAGI. This CDR3 is built from 15 residues. The CDR3 DNA is TGTGCCAGCAGTTACTCTACAGGAGAGTCCTACGAGCAGTACTTC. Translated: CASSYSTGESYEQYF.

The V and J genes are TRBV5-4 and TRBJ2-7; possibly TRBD2 for D (5 bases). Trimming left V 3 bases short and J 0 bases short, with 10 bases between. This CDR3 spans 14 amino acids. Germline V gene data show CDR1 as SGHNT and CDR2 as YYREEE (reference sequence). The chain's CDR3 is CASSSRTSSYEQYF. CDR3 coding DNA: TGTGCCAGCAGCTCCCGGACTTCCTCCTACGAGCAGTACTTC.

The chain uses TRBV7-3 and TRBJ2-3; D remains ambiguous. Germline V gives CDR1 SGHTA, CDR2 FQGTGA. V was cut by 5 bases and J by 6 bases, with 9 bases left in between. The CDR3 contains 12 residues. Here the CDR3 reads CASSNRRDTQYF. The CDR3 nucleotides are TGTGCCAGCAGCAATCGGCGGGATACGCAGTATTTT. Full variable domain (missing parts from reference TRBV7-3 and TRBJ2-3): GAGVSQTPSNKVTEKGKYVELRCDPISGHTALYWYRQSLGQGPEFLIYFQGTGAADDSGLPNDRFFAVRPEGSVSTLKIQRTERGDSAVYLCASSNRRDTQYFGPGTRLTVL.